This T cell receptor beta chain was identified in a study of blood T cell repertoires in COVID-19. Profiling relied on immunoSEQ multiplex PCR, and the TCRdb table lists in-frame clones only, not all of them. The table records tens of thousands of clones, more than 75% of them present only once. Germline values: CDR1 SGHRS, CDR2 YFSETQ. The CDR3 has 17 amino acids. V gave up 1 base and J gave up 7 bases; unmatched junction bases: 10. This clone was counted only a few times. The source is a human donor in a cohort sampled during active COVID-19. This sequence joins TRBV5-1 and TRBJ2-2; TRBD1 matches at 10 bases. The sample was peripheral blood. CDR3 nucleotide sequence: TGCGCCAGCAGCTTGCGACGAGGGACAGGGGAGAGCGGGGAGCTGTTTTTT. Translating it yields CASSLRRGTGESGELFF.